One TCR beta chain is described in this entry. The antigen is not known. This sample is drawn from a study of blood T cells in healthy people across ages. The authors ran a second PCR of about 7 to 12 cycles using a sample-barcoded 5' primer and a J-beta primer mix. TCRdb re-called the 5' RACE reads with MiXCR, one entry per CDR3 protein. The sample has just under 550,000 distinct CDR3 sequences; under 30% are singletons. The CDR3 consists of 11 residues. Germline CDR1 and CDR2: LGHDT and YNNKEL (reference sequence). Trimming removed 4 bases at V and 8 bases at J, with 7 bases between. Findings and limits, study-wide: PBMCs were not sorted, which prevented a conclusive comparison of naive versus antigen-experienced cells.

This sample was also put to use in a study of T cells of mothers and their children.

The J gene is TRBJ2-3, the V gene TRBV3-1; the D is unclear. The TCR was taken from a boy aged 10-17 years in good health. Input material: blood. Here the CDR3 reads CASSPGSTQYF. CDR3 DNA sequence: TGTGCCAGCAGCCCTGGAAGTACGCAGTATTTT.